What follows is one T cell receptor (beta chain) and its context. What it binds is not known. The people who gave samples were healthy Caucasians from Russia, aged roughly 6 to 100. For every donor, a draw yielded 7.5 to 10 milliliters of peripheral blood. Every sample had a minimum of 7 million PBMCs isolated. J gave up 4 bases and V 7 bases, and 4 bases lay outside the gene matches. The CDR3 has 13 amino acids. The V gene's germline CDR1 is MNHEY and CDR2 SVGEGT. For the second PCR, which ran for about 7 to 11 cycles, a sample-barcoded 5' primer and a J-beta primer mix were used. TCRdb passed the 5' RACE reads through MiXCR, listing each CDR3 protein once. The sample includes roughly 830,000 distinct CDR3 sequences, 62% of them seen just once. These data originate in a study of blood T cells in healthy people across ages. Study findings and constraints: Nothing was known about donor CMV status, and this possibly confounded expanded clonotype changes.

The chain carries TRBV6-2 or TRBV6-3 and TRBJ2-1; 7 nucleotides line up with TRBD1. The sample was blood. The TCR comes from a man aged 25 to 40 in good health. The CDR3 DNA follows: TGTGCCAGCATTGGGACAGTATACAATGAGCAGTTCTTC. Translated, it gives CASIGTVYNEQFF.